This T cell receptor (beta chain) was sequenced during a study of T cell changes during pregnancy in multiple sclerosis. This clone came up once. The CDR3 is 15 amino acids. J gave up 4 bases and V 0 bases, and 5 bases lay outside the gene matches. Per the germline V gene, CDR1 is SGHRS and CDR2 is YFSETQ. Measured with immunoSEQ multiplex PCR; TCRdb has only the in-frame clones, and not every one. The top ten hold approximately 2.2% of the sample, which has tens of thousands of clones, 80% to 95% seen once. V usage is TRBV5-1 and J usage is TRBJ2-7, with 9 bases lining up with TRBD2. The sequencing here drew on peripheral blood, taken in the third trimester of pregnancy. The sequence came from a female donor with multiple sclerosis, enrolled in a pregnancy study. CDR3 bases: TGCGCCAGCAGCTTGGCTCAGGGACTAGCTTACGAGCAGTACTTC. As protein: CASSLAQGLAYEQYF.